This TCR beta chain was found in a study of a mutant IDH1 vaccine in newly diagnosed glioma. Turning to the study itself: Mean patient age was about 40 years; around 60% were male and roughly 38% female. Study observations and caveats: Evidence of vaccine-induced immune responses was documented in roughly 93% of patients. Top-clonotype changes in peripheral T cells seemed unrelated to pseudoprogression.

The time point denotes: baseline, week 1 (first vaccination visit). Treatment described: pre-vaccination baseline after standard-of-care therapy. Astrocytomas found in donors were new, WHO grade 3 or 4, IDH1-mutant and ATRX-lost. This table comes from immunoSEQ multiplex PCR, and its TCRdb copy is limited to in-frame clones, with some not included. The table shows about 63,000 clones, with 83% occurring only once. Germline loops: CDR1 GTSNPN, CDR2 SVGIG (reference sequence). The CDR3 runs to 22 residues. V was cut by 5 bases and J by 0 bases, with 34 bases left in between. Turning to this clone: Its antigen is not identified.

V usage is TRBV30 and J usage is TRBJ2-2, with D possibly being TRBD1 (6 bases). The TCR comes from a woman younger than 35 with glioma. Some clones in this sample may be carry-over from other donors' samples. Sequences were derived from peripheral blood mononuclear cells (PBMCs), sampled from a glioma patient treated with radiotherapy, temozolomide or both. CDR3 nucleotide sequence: TGTGCCTGGCTCCGGGACACCGTTCTTGGAAGAAGCGCTTTATCGAACACCGGGGAGCTGTTTTTT. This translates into CAWLRDTVLGRSALSNTGELFF.